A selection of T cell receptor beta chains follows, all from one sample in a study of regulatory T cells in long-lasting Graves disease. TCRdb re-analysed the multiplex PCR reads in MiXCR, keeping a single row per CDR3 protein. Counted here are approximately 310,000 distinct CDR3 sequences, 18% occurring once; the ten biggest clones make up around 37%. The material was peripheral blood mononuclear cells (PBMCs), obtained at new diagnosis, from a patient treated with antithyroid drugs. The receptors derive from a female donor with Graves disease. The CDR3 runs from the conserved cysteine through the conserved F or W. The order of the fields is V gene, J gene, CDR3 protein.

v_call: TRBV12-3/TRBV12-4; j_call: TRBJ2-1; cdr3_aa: CASSFSPDNEQFF
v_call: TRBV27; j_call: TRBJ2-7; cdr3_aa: CASARTDAYEQYF
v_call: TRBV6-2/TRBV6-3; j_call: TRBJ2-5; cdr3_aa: CASSWGQGDGETQYF
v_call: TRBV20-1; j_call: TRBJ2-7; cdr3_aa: CSARDTGGTSGVYEQYF
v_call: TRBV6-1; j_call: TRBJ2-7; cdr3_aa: CASSPSTGTGPYEQYF
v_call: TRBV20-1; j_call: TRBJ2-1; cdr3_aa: CSASLADYNEQFF
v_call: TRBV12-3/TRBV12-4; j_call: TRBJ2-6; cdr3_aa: CASSVTGDLRSGANVLTF
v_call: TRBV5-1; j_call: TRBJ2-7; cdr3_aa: CASSISGRVSYEQYF
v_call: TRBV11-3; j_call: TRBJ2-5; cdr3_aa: CASSTGMQETQYF
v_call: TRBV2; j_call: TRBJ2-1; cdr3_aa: CATSVGRTGNEQFF
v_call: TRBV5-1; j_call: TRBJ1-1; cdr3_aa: CASSLAPDRDTEAFF
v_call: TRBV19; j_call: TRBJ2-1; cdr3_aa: CASSIVAGGGGNEQFF
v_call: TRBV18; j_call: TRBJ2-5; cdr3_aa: CASSLNRGQETQYF
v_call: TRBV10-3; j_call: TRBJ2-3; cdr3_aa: CAISGTTDTQYF
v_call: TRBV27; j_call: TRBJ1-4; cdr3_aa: CASSYGGLGEKLFF
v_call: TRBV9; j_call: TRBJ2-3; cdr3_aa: CASSPRGQGTTDTQYF
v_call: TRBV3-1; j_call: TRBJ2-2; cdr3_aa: CASSRQNRDPGELFF
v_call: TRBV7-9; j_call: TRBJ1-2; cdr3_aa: CASSQGTGLRGNYGYTF
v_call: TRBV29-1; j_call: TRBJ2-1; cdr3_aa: CSVGRLAGVLDEQFF
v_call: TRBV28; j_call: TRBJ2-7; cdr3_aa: CASSLSGEYEQYF
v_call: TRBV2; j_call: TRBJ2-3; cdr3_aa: CASYRDRDGDTQYF
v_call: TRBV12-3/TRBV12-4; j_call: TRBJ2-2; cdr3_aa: CASSFRGATGELFF
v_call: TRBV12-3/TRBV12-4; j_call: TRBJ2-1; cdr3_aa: CASSLGGAGVNEQFF
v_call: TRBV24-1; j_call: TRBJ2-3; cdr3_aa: CATSDYGLAGGDTQYF
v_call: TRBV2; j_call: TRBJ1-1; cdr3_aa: CASSAPYDRAGTEAFF